Below are 27 T cell receptor beta chains sequenced from a single sample in a study of identical twins (TCRdb year 2016). Library method: 5' RACE. The sequencing machine was an Illumina HiSeq 2000. Starting from the raw public reads, TCRdb applied fastp trimming at Q25, assembled clones with MiXCR and retained in-frame beta chains. Records with the same CDR3 protein are collapsed into one entry carrying the most frequent genes and DNA. The sample table holds just over 450,000 distinct CDR3 sequences, of which 12% to 15% were seen once. Around 0.57% of the sample rests with the top ten. This sample was also put to use in a study of yellow fever vaccine responses in identical twins.

Specimen: CD4+ T cells sorted from blood. Receptor source: a woman aged 18-29 years in good health.

The gene calls are TRBV21-1 and TRBJ1-6. TRBV21-1 is a pseudogene segment. The CDR3 runs to 15 residues. The CDR3, as DNA: TGTGCCAGCAGCAAAGACGGCAGGACGAATTCACCCCTCCACTTT. Protein product: CASSKDGRTNSPLHF.

This clonotype has more than one count but fewer than ten. This chain links TRBV10-3 with TRBJ2-7; 10 positions match TRBD1. Germline V gene lookup returns CDR1 ENHRY and CDR2 SYGVKD. With V trimmed by 6 bases and J by 0 bases, 2 bases remained unmatched. The CDR3 runs 14 residues. DNA of the CDR3: TGTGCCATCAGAGGACAGGGGGACTCCTACGAGCAGTACTTC. Its protein product is CAIRGQGDSYEQYF.

This clonotype came up a few times. The rearrangement uses TRBV28 and TRBJ2-5; D possibly corresponds to TRBD2 (7 bases). The CDR3 runs 15 residues. The V and J ends lost 3 bases and 3 bases respectively, with 14 bases between them. CDR1 and CDR2 (germline): MDHEN, SYDVKM. This CDR3 reads CASSFGGGHKETQYF. For the CDR3, the DNA is TGTGCCAGCAGTTTTGGCGGGGGACATAAAGAGACCCAGTACTTC. Variable domain in full (rest from reference TRBV28 and TRBJ2-5): DVKVTQSSRYLVKRTGEKVFLECVQDMDHENMFWYRQDPGLGLRLIYFSYDVKMKEKGDIPEGYSVSREKKERFSLILESASTNQTSMYLCASSFGGGHKETQYFGPGTRLLVL.

The CDR3 region has the DNA TGTGCCAGCAGGGCCACAGGGGTCTATCACGAGCAGTACTTC. Translation: CASRATGVYHEQYF. This chain joins TRBV28 and TRBJ2-7, with 7 positions matching TRBD1. Germline CDR1 is MDHEN and CDR2 is SYDVKM. The CDR3 covers 14 residues. J lost 5 bases, V lost 6 bases, and 10 bases had no gene match.

V gene TRBV3-1 combines with J gene TRBJ2-5; 7 nucleotides line up with TRBD2. Germline CDR1 reads LGHDT; CDR2 reads YNNKEL (reference sequence). V was pared by 1 base and J by 0 bases, with 5 bases of the junction left unmatched. CDR3 length: 16 amino acids. CDR3 protein: CASSQARGRYQETQYF. In DNA, the CDR3 is TGTGCCAGCAGCCAAGCGCGGGGGAGGTACCAAGAGACCCAGTACTTC.

This clonotype has only a few counts. CDR3 amino acids: CASSLFGTSGRGETQYF. The CDR3 DNA reads as TGTGCCAGCAGCTTGTTTGGGACTAGCGGGAGAGGCGAGACCCAGTACTTC. The chain links TRBV5-6 to TRBJ2-5, with 14 bases lining up with TRBD2. CDR1 and CDR2 (germline): SGHDT, YYEEEE. This CDR3 has 17 residues. V gave up 1 base and J gave up 5 bases; unmatched junction bases: 7.

This clonotype was counted ten times or more. The chain has TRBV28 and TRBJ2-1; D gene ambiguous. Deletions cut 10 bases from V and 6 bases from J, with 19 bases between. Germline-derived CDR1 and CDR2 are MDHEN and SYDVKM. CDR3 length equals 14 residues. CDR3 loop: CAIQHKKGSNEQFF. CDR3 DNA sequence: TGTGCCATCCAGCACAAGAAAGGGTCCAATGAGCAGTTCTTC.

V is TRBV7-2 and J is TRBJ2-7; 10 bases line up with TRBD2. The junction had 5 bases not matched to a gene; V was cut back by 3 bases and J by 0 bases. The CDR3 has 16 amino acids. Germline V gene data show CDR1 as SGHTA and CDR2 as FQGNSA. For the CDR3, the DNA is TGTGCCAGCAGCTTGACTAGCGGGCTCAGCTCCTACGAGCAGTACTTC. Protein: CASSLTSGLSSYEQYF.

This clonotype occurred once. The gene calls are TRBV27 and TRBJ2-1, with D maybe TRBD1 (6 bases). The CDR3 is made up of 15 amino acids. With 5 bases removed from V and 9 bases from J, the gap between germline ends came to 20 bases. Germline V gene data show CDR1 as MNHEY and CDR2 as SMNVEV (reference sequence). CDR3 nucleotides: TGTGCCAGCAGTCCTCCCCAGACAGGAGCTGCTGAGCAGTTCTTC. Translating gives CASSPPQTGAAEQFF.

This clonotype was found a few times. The chain employs TRBV7-9 and TRBJ2-7; tentative D call: TRBD2 (6 bases). The germline V gene has CDR1 SEHNR and CDR2 FQNEAQ (reference sequence). CDR3 size: 15 residues. Trimming removed 5 bases from V and 7 bases from J, with 21 bases in between. The CDR3 DNA sequence: TGTGCCAGCAGCCCCCCGGGAGTCAGGACGTGGGAGCAGTACTTC. The encoded protein is CASSPPGVRTWEQYF.

The genes are TRBV7-9 and TRBJ2-7, with 12 nucleotides matching TRBD2. Germline CDR1 and CDR2: SEHNR and FQNEAQ (reference sequence). J was trimmed by 2 bases and V by 8 bases; bases with no gene match: 7. The CDR3 is 15 amino acids. The CDR3 protein is CASELAGGPAYEQYF. Written as DNA, the CDR3 is TGTGCCAGCGAACTAGCGGGGGGACCTGCCTACGAGCAGTACTTC.

On this clonotype itself: An end of the junction does not agree with germline; a read error may underlie this. The chain has TRBV3-1 and TRBJ2-7, with D possibly being TRBD1 (6 bases). CDR1 LGHDT and CDR2 YNNKEL come from the germline V gene (reference sequence). This CDR3 comprises 14 residues. CDR3 DNA sequence: TGTGCCAGCAGCCCCACCCTGACACAGGGCGGACCACGATTC. Its protein is CASSPTLTQGGPRF.

The V gene is TRBV28, the J gene TRBJ2-7, with 11 bases aligning to TRBD2. The germline gives CDR1 MDHEN, CDR2 SYDVKM. The junction had 5 bases not matched to a gene; V was cut back by 5 bases and J by 2 bases. CDR3 length equals 15 residues. CDR3 in DNA: TGTGCCAGCAGTCTTCGGGGACTAGCGGCCTACGAGCAGTACTTC. This gives the protein CASSLRGLAAYEQYF. The entire variable domain, with the rest obtained from reference TRBV28 and TRBJ2-7, is as follows: DVKVTQSSRYLVKRTGEKVFLECVQDMDHENMFWYRQDPGLGLRLIYFSYDVKMKEKGDIPEGYSVSREKKERFSLILESASTNQTSMYLCASSLRGLAAYEQYFGPGTRLTVT.

This clonotype was seen at least ten times. The chain couples TRBV5-1 to TRBJ2-5; weak D call: TRBD2 (5 bases). V shed 4 bases and J shed 2 bases, with 9 bases lying between them. This CDR3 is 13 amino acids long. The V gene's germline CDR1 is SGHRS and CDR2 YFSETQ. CDR3 region: CASSPPGQETQYF. CDR3 in DNA: TGCGCCAGCAGCCCCCCGGGGCAAGAGACCCAGTACTTC.

This chain links TRBV15 with TRBJ2-3; D unclear. From germline, CDR1 is LNHNV and CDR2 YYDKDF (reference sequence). This CDR3 is 16 amino acids long. Trimming stripped 2 bases from V and 6 bases from J, with 18 bases between. The CDR3 nucleotides read TGTGCCACCAGCAGATCTCCGGGCCCGGGTGGGGATACGCAGTATTTT. Protein: CATSRSPGPGGDTQYF.

The DNA of the CDR3 is TGTGCCAGCAGCCTTAACAGGGATACTAATCAGCCCCAGCATTTT. Amino acids: CASSLNRDTNQPQHF. J is TRBJ1-5 and V is TRBV11-2, with D possibly being TRBD1 (6 bases). Germline V gives CDR1 SGHAT, CDR2 FQNNGV. This CDR3 spans 15 amino acids. The V end was cut by 5 bases, the J end by 4 bases, with 15 bases between.

This clonotype has a single count. V and J are TRBV11-3 and TRBJ1-2; no clear D gene. The V end was cut by 0 bases, the J end by 4 bases, with 3 bases between. This CDR3 is built from 12 residues. CDR1 is SGHNT and CDR2 is YENEEA in the germline V gene. The CDR3, as DNA: TGTGCCAGCAGCTTAGAACTCTATGGCTACACCTTC. It specifies CASSLELYGYTF.

This clonotype was counted between two and nine times. This chain links TRBV6-6 with TRBJ2-5; unclear D gene. The CDR3 spans 13 residues. CDR1 MNHNY and CDR2 SVGAGI come from the germline V gene (reference sequence). V was pared by 5 bases and J by 0 bases, with 7 bases between. This CDR3 reads CASSSPNQETQYF. The CDR3 DNA reads TGTGCCAGCAGTAGTCCGAACCAAGAGACCCAGTACTTC.

This clonotype was recorded a few times. This sequence joins TRBV4-1 and TRBJ2-5; D remains unclear. The CDR3 extends over 15 amino acids. V gave up 0 bases and J gave up 0 bases, with 8 bases separating them. CDR1 and CDR2 from the germline V gene are MGHRA and YSYEKL. This chain's CDR3 is CASSQDLADQETQYF. The DNA for the CDR3 is TGCGCCAGCAGCCAAGATCTGGCCGACCAAGAGACCCAGTACTTC.

This clonotype was seen at least ten times. The DNA of the CDR3 is TGTGCCAGCATGGGGACAGGCTCCTACAATGAGCAGTTCTTC. Amino acids: CASMGTGSYNEQFF. The J gene is TRBJ2-1, the V gene TRBV6-1; 8 nucleotides line up with TRBD1. This CDR3 comprises 14 residues. The V segment lost 7 bases and the J segment 0 bases; nucleotides outside the gene matches: 2. Germline CDR1 and CDR2: MNHNS and SASEGT.

The chain uses TRBV5-1 and TRBJ2-3; 11 bases align to TRBD2. After removal of 5 bases from V and 0 bases from J, the junction contained 8 bases not matched to a gene. CDR1 SGHRS and CDR2 YFSETQ come from the germline V gene. CDR3 length: 17 residues. The CDR3 here is CASSPGLAVTSTDTQYF. The DNA of the CDR3 is TGCGCCAGCAGTCCGGGACTAGCGGTAACTAGCACAGATACGCAGTATTTT. Looking up the rest from reference TRBV5-1 and TRBJ2-3 gives the full variable domain: KAGVTQTPRYLIKTRGQQVTLSCSPISGHRSVSWYQQTPGQGLQFLFEYFSETQRNKGNFPGRFSGRQFSNSRSEMNVSTLELGDSALYLCASSPGLAVTSTDTQYFGPGTRLTVL.

V usage is TRBV5-1 and J usage is TRBJ2-7; D is unresolved. Trimming removed 0 bases at V and 7 bases at J, with 20 bases between. The CDR3 covers 16 residues. Germline CDR1 reads SGHRS; CDR2 reads YFSETQ. CDR3 residues: CASSLASSPPLWEQYF. The CDR3 nucleotides are TGCGCCAGCAGCTTGGCTTCTTCCCCACCCCTCTGGGAGCAGTACTTC.

Only a few counts were recorded for this clonotype. The gene calls are TRBV6-2 or TRBV6-3 and TRBJ2-2; D is perhaps TRBD2 (5 bases). V lost 7 bases, J lost 4 bases, and 16 bases lay in between. CDR1 is MNHEY and CDR2 is SVGEGT in the germline V gene. The CDR3 totals 15 residues. CDR3 sequence (DNA): TGTGCCAGCATGATTAAGGACTTAAGCACCGGGGAGCTGTTTTTT. Its protein product is CASMIKDLSTGELFF.

This chain connects TRBV29-1 to TRBJ2-4, with D unclear. CDR3 length equals 13 residues. The V end lost 4 bases, the J end lost 6 bases, and 13 bases lay between the germline ends. CDR1 is SQVTM, CDR2 ANQGSEA, per germline. CDR3 DNA sequence: TGCAGCGTTGCGGCCTCATCTTCAAACATTCAGTACTTC. Translation gives CSVAASSSNIQYF.

This clonotype has more than one count but fewer than ten. This chain links TRBV24-1 with TRBJ1-2; D uncertain. The CDR3 has 14 residues. Deletions cut 3 bases from V and 8 bases from J, with 15 bases between. Germline V gene sequence: CDR1 KGHDR, CDR2 SFDVKD. As DNA, the CDR3 is TGTGCCACCAGTGATCAAAATCCCGGAAAGGGCTACACCTTC. Amino acid sequence: CATSDQNPGKGYTF.

In this sample, this clonotype turned up a few times. The rearrangement links TRBV7-3 to TRBJ2-1; weak D call: TRBD2 (6 bases). The CDR3 contains 16 residues. Trimming removed 1 base at V and 7 bases at J, with 17 bases between. Germline values: CDR1 SGHTA, CDR2 FQGTGA. The CDR3 DNA reads TGTGCCAGCAGCTTAATCTCCGGACTACAAAATAATGAGCAGTTCTTC. Protein product: CASSLISGLQNNEQFF.

The chain has TRBV6-1 and TRBJ2-1; 7 bases are a match to TRBD2. Germline loops: CDR1 MNHNS, CDR2 SASEGT. Losses at the gene ends were 2 bases for V and 0 bases for J; bases not matched to a gene: 4. The CDR3 contains 16 residues. The CDR3 coding sequence is TGTGCCAGCAGTGAAAGCGGGGTGGGCTCCTACAATGAGCAGTTCTTC. Translated: CASSESGVGSYNEQFF.